A selection of T cell receptor beta chains follows, all from one sample in a study of T cell changes during pregnancy in multiple sclerosis. Data came from immunoSEQ multiplex PCR; TCRdb stores just in-frame clones and leaves some out. The table shows some 93,000 clones, with about 92% occurring only once. Sequenced material: peripheral blood, taken after pregnancy. Receptors originate from a female donor with multiple sclerosis, enrolled in a pregnancy study. CDR3s include the opening cysteine and the closing phenylalanine or tryptophan. Each record gives: V gene, CDR3 protein.

>TRBV19
CASTDGTDRGYQPQHF
>TRBV6-5
CASPVRGSGF
>TRBV30
CAWSVQGASEKLFF
>TRBV25-1
CASSEIDRDGEKLFF
>TRBV4-3
CASSHLRASGELFF
>TRBV29-1
CSARTGGSEQYF
>TRBV11-2
CASSLDGLSNEKLFF
>TRBV19
CASRYSSSYNEQFF
>TRBV9
CASSVAPQGRLSYGYTF
>TRBV15
CATSRTGNTEAFF
>TRBV7-2
CASSLGKRGKNTEAFF
>TRBV6-1
CASREGTGNTEAFF
>TRBV6-4
CATQDRDNEQFF
>TRBV6-1
CAIQDRTFSGNTIYF
>TRBV27
CASSFDWLSGTGELFF
>TRBV14
CAPAANNEQFF
>TRBV5-6
CASSLGQVEAFF
>TRBV7-8
CASSLTQGPNTEAFF
>TRBV27
CASSLKGPYTEAFF
>TRBV5-4
CASSERQGGALWEQYF
>TRBV7-8
CASSSPGTGVRGEQYF
>TRBV6-6
CASSDTGYAGYTF
>TRBV27
CASSVGLTEGYTF
>TRBV6-5
CASSPHRQANYGYTF